Sequencing of this T cell receptor (beta chain) was carried out in a study of T-cell memory formation after mild COVID-19. TCRdb redid the calling of the 5' RACE reads with MiXCR, one entry per CDR3 protein. Found here are roughly 600,000 distinct CDR3 sequences, under 20% of them singletons; the top ten hold about 11%. The CDR3 runs 17 residues. Germline CDR1 is MNHEY and CDR2 is SVGAGI. Between the trimmed V and J ends, which lost 6 bases and 1 base, there was a span of 20 bases. The J gene is TRBJ2-3, the V gene TRBV6-5; D might be TRBD1 (6 bases). This TCR came from an adult woman who had mild COVID-19 (a few samples of this study predate the infection). Cell type and time point are not known. The sample taken for sequencing was PBMCs or a T cell subset sorted from them (not recorded which). The CDR3 region is CASRRYPPGHRTDTQYF. DNA for the CDR3: TGTGCCAGCAGACGATACCCACCGGGACACCGCACAGATACGCAGTATTTT.